This T cell receptor (beta chain) was sequenced for a study of identical twins. TCRdb reanalysed the 5' RACE reads using MiXCR and keeps one entry per CDR3 protein. Here the sample spans fewer than 550,000 distinct CDR3 sequences, more than 13% being singletons. Germline CDR1 MNHEY, CDR2 SVGAGI. With V trimmed by 4 bases and J by 9 bases, 11 bases remained unmatched. This CDR3 has 15 amino acids. The sample also formed part of further work on yellow fever vaccine responses in identical twins.

The sample taken for sequencing was CD4+ T cells sorted from blood. This chain joins TRBV6-5 and TRBJ2-5; 10 positions agree with TRBD2. This sequence was found in a woman younger than 35 in good health. The CDR3 DNA reads as TGTGCCAGCAGTTCAAGGACTAGCGGTCCCGAGGCCCAGTACTTC. Translated, it gives CASSSRTSGPEAQYF.